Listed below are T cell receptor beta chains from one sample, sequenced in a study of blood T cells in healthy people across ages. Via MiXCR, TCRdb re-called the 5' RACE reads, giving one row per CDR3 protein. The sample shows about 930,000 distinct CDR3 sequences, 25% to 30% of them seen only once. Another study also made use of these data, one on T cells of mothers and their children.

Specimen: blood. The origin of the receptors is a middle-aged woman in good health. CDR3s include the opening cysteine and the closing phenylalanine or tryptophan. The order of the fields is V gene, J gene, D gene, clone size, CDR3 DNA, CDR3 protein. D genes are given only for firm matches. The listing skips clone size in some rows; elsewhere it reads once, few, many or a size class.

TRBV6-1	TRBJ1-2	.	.	TGTGCCAGCAAGACCGGGGGGGCGAATAACTATGGCTACACCTTC	CASKTGGANNYGYTF
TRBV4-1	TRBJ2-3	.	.	TGCGCCAGCAGCCAAGATCCCCGGAAGCAGTATTTT	CASSQDPRKQYF
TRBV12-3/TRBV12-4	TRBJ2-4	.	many	TGTGCCAGCAGTCTCCTATCCCCGGGACTAGCCAAAAACATTCAGTACTTC	CASSLLSPGLAKNIQYF
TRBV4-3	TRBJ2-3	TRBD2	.	TGCGCCAGCAGCCAAGACAGCCTAGCGGGGGGTATAGATACGCAGTATTTT	CASSQDSLAGGIDTQYF
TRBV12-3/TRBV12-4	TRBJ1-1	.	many	TGTGCCAGCAGTTTAATGCTGAACACTGAAGCTTTCTTT	CASSLMLNTEAFF
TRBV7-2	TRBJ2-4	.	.	TGTGCCAGCAGCTTTTCGTCCAGTGACCACATTCAGTACTTC	CASSFSSSDHIQYF
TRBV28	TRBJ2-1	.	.	TGTGCCAGCAGTTTATTCTATCGGGCGGGTGATGAGCAGTTCTTC	CASSLFYRAGDEQFF
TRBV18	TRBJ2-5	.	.	TGTGCCAGCTCATTGGCACGGGGACAACAAGAGACCCAGTACTTC	CASSLARGQQETQYF
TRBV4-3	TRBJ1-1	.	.	TGCGCCGGCAGCCAAGAGTACAGGGAGTACACTGAAGCTTTCTTT	CAGSQEYREYTEAFF
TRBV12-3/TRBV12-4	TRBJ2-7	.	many	TGTGCCACCAGTGGGGGGACCTACGAGCAGTACTTC	CATSGGTYEQYF
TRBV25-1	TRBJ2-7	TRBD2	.	TGTGCCAGCACCGGCGGGGGGCCACCCTACGAGCAGTACTTC	CASTGGGPPYEQYF
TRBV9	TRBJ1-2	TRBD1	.	TGTGCCAGCAGCCCCCGACAGGGGATTAACTATGGCTACACCTTC	CASSPRQGINYGYTF
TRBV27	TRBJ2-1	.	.	TGTGCCAGCAGTTTAGCCTTAACCTACAATGAGCAGTTATTC	CASSLALTYNEQLF
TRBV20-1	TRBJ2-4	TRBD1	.	TGCAGTGCTAGGGACAGGACAGGGACCAACATTCAGTACTTC	CSARDRTGTNIQYF
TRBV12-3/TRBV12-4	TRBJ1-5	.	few	TGTGCCAGCAGGCGAGATCAGGGGCAGCCCCAGCATTTT	CASRRDQGQPQHF
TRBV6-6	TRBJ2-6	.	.	TGTGCCAGCAGTTACCGTGACAGCACGTCTGGGGCCAACGTCCTGACTTTC	CASSYRDSTSGANVLTF
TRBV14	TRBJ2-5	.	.	TGTGCCAGCAGCCGACGACAGCGGGAGACCCAGTACTTC	CASSRRQRETQYF
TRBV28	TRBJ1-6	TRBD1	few	TGTGCCAGCAGGACATCGGGACAGGGGAATTCACCCCTCCACTTT	CASRTSGQGNSPLHF
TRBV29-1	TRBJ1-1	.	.	TGCAGCGCCCTCCGAGGCGACACTGAAGCTTTCTTT	CSALRGDTEAFF
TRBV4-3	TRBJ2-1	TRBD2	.	TGCGCCAGCAGCCAGGAGACTAGCGGGGGGGCACGGGAGCAGTTCTTC	CASSQETSGGAREQFF
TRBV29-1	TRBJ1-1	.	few	TGCAGCGTTGCGGGACAATCCACTGAAGCTTTCTTT	CSVAGQSTEAFF
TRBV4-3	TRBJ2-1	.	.	TGCGCCAGCAGCCAACGTCATAGGACAGATTTCAATGAGCAGTTCTTC	CASSQRHRTDFNEQFF
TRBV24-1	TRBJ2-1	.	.	TGTGCCACCAGTGATTCGCAAACAGGCAGCTCCTATAATGAGCAGTTCTTC	CATSDSQTGSSYNEQFF
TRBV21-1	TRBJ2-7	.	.	TGTGCCAGCAGCCCTCGACTGGGCACCCCCGAAAGCGAGCAGTACTTC	CASSPRLGTPESEQYF